A single sample is the source of the 10 T cell receptor beta chains below, sequenced in a study of shared clonotypes between healthy human individuals. Using immunoSEQ multiplex PCR, the repertoire was profiled, and TCRdb retains in-frame clones only, with some absent. The repertoire holds 2 million to 2.5 million clones, with about 95% as singletons. The sequencing sample was made of naive CD4+ T cells sorted from blood. Regarding subset: CD45RA+ positively selected. These receptors were collected from a man between 18 and 35 years old in good health.

As to this clone: The same CDR3 is also encoded by other DNA sequences in this sample. The genes are TRBV5-1 and TRBJ1-1, with unresolved D. CDR3 length: 14 amino acids. Trimming left V 1 base short and J 0 bases short, with 7 bases between. Looked up from germline, CDR1 is SGHRS and CDR2 is YFSETQ. The CDR3 reads CASSLSGLNTEAFF. DNA for the CDR3: TGCGCCAGCAGCTTGTCTGGTCTGAACACTGAAGCTTTCTTT.

The chain employs TRBV5-1 and TRBJ2-1; 12 bases fit TRBD1. With V trimmed by 4 bases and J by 7 bases, 9 bases remained unmatched. The germline gives CDR1 SGHRS, CDR2 YFSETQ. CDR3 size: 16 residues. CDR3 region: CASSPRPGQGANEQFF. CDR3 coding DNA: TGCGCCAGCAGCCCCCGACCGGGACAGGGGGCAAATGAGCAGTTCTTC.

This clone was recorded once. The CDR3 DNA reads as TGTGCCAGCTCACCGGGACAGGTGGGCAATGAGCAGTTCTTC. Translation: CASSPGQVGNEQFF. The chain joins TRBV18 to TRBJ2-1, with 8 bases fitting TRBD1. The germline CDR1 and CDR2 sequences are KGHSH and LQKENI. With V trimmed by 3 bases and J by 6 bases, 4 bases remained unmatched. This CDR3 spans 14 amino acids.

Note on this clone: Other nucleotide sequences from this sample produce the same CDR3. The chain employs TRBV7-2 and TRBJ2-7; 12 nucleotides line up with TRBD2. V shed 6 bases and J 3 bases; nucleotides not matched to a gene: 6. Germline CDR1 reads SGHTA; CDR2 reads FQGNSA. This CDR3 spans 15 amino acids. The CDR3 loop is CASSRLAGGSYEQYF. In nucleotides, the CDR3 is TGTGCCAGCAGTCGTCTAGCGGGAGGGAGCTACGAGCAGTACTTC.

This sequence joins TRBV28 and TRBJ2-3, with D maybe TRBD2 (6 bases). Germline loops: CDR1 MDHEN, CDR2 SYDVKM. This CDR3 contains 13 residues. The V and J ends lost 7 bases and 4 bases respectively, with 12 bases between them. The CDR3 sequence is CASKEGIADTQYF. CDR3 in DNA: TGTGCCAGCAAGGAGGGAATAGCAGATACGCAGTATTTT.

The CDR3 DNA is TGCGCCAGCAGCCAAGCCGGGACACCTCAGCCCCAGCATTTT. This encodes CASSQAGTPQPQHF. The chain uses TRBV4-1 and TRBJ1-5; a weak D match, TRBD1 (6 bases). CDR3 length equals 14 residues. The V gene lost 1 base and the J gene lost 6 bases, with 10 bases spanning the gap. Germline values: CDR1 MGHRA, CDR2 YSYEKL.

The chain combines TRBV10-3 with TRBJ2-2; the D is unclear. The germline CDR1 and CDR2 sequences are ENHRY and SYGVKD. Deletions cut 4 bases from V and 3 bases from J, with 9 bases between. The CDR3 length is 14 residues. The CDR3 region is CAISVESYTGELFF. As DNA, the CDR3 is TGTGCCATCAGTGTAGAGTCGTACACCGGGGAGCTGTTTTTT.

The chain joins TRBV5-1 to TRBJ2-7; a possible D gene is TRBD2 (6 bases). The V end lost 0 bases, the J end lost 0 bases, and 13 bases lay between the germline ends. CDR3 length: 16 amino acids. Germline assignment: CDR1 SGHRS and CDR2 YFSETQ. CDR3 amino acids: CASSLADGTYSYEQYF. In nucleotides, the CDR3 is TGCGCCAGCAGCTTGGCCGACGGGACTTACTCCTACGAGCAGTACTTC.

This rearrangement joins TRBV10-3 to TRBJ1-4; the match to TRBD1 covers 7 bases. The germline V gene has CDR1 ENHRY and CDR2 SYGVKD. Losses at the gene ends were 2 bases for V and 6 bases for J; bases not matched to a gene: 0. The CDR3 loop spans 13 amino acids. The CDR3 reads CAISETGDEKLFF. The CDR3 nucleotides are TGTGCCATCAGTGAGACAGGGGATGAAAAACTGTTTTTT.

The genes are TRBV28 and TRBJ2-7, with 14 nucleotides matching TRBD2. Trimming removed 5 bases from V and 4 bases from J; junction bases left unmatched: 4. The CDR3 is 15 residues long. CDR1 and CDR2 from the germline V gene are MDHEN and SYDVKM. CDR3 sequence reads: CASSAGLAGGYEQYF. For the CDR3, the DNA is TGTGCCAGCAGTGCCGGACTAGCGGGGGGATACGAGCAGTACTTC. The variable domain in full, with the rest retrieved from reference TRBV28 and TRBJ2-7, is DVKVTQSSRYLVKRTGEKVFLECVQDMDHENMFWYRQDPGLGLRLIYFSYDVKMKEKGDIPEGYSVSREKKERFSLILESASTNQTSMYLCASSAGLAGGYEQYFGPGTRLTVT.